These 26 T cell receptor beta chains were all obtained from the same sample, sequenced in a study of regulatory T cells in long-lasting Graves disease (dated by TCRdb to 2020 to 2022). The library was made by multiplex PCR. TCRdb names Illumina HiSeq 4000 as the instrument used. TCR beta libraries were built with iRepertoire HTBI primers and Arm-PCR amplification of CDR3 regions. TCRdb trimmed the raw reads at Q25, called clones with MiXCR and kept productive beta chains. Every CDR3 protein is listed once, alongside the most common genes and DNA of its rows. The table for this sample lists around 320,000 distinct CDR3 sequences; around 15% of them were counted only once. Roughly 27% of the sample goes to the ten largest clones. In the paper's terms, the time point label means: newly diagnosed GD, antithyroid drugs for less than 3 months. RNA was extracted from PBMCs in TRIzol for both TCR sequencing and RNA sequencing.

This sample also belongs to another study, concerning T cells in Graves' hyperthyroidism and ophthalmopathy.

The starting material was peripheral blood mononuclear cells (PBMCs), obtained at new diagnosis, from a patient treated with antithyroid drugs. These receptors all stem from a middle-aged man with Graves disease. Donor details come from another sample of the same person, matched by shared clones.

About this clonotype itself: This sequence may be a read error, since a much larger clone differs from it by one base. The rearrangement uses TRBV11-2 and TRBJ2-5, with D perhaps TRBD2 (6 bases). CDR1 and CDR2 (germline): SGHAT, FQNNGV. The length of the CDR3 is 14 residues. CDR3 protein: CASSLGGARETQCF. The CDR3 coding sequence is TGTGCCAGCAGCTTAGGCGGGGCAAGGGAGACCCAGTGCTTC.

This CDR3 reads CASSLGQGANGAFF. CDR3 in DNA: TGCGCCAGCAGCTTGGGACAGGGGGCCAATGGAGCTTTCTTT. The V and J genes are TRBV5-1 and TRBJ1-1; TRBD1 aligns across 10 bases. V lost 0 bases to trimming and J lost 10 bases; unmatched junction nucleotides: 6. This CDR3 spans 14 amino acids. In germline, CDR1 is SGHRS, CDR2 YFSETQ. Full variable domain (remainder filled in from reference TRBV5-1 and TRBJ1-1): KAGVTQTPRYLIKTRGQQVTLSCSPISGHRSVSWYQQTPGQGLQFLFEYFSETQRNKGNFPGRFSGRQFSNSRSEMNVSTLELGDSALYLCASSLGQGANGAFFGQGTRLTVV.

This clonotype has just a few counts. The V call is TRBV5-1, the J call TRBJ2-5; D might be TRBD1 (8 bases). The CDR3 loop spans 14 amino acids. CDR1 SGHRS and CDR2 YFSETQ come from the germline V gene. Trimming left V 1 base short and J 5 bases short, with 12 bases between. The CDR3 region has the DNA TGCGCCAGCAGCTTGACAGGGGGGGAGGAGACCCAGTACTTC. This encodes CASSLTGGEETQYF.

V usage is TRBV28 and J usage is TRBJ1-5; 8 nucleotides match TRBD1. CDR1 MDHEN and CDR2 SYDVKM come from the germline V gene. The V segment lost 11 bases and the J segment 4 bases; nucleotides outside the gene matches: 13. CDR3 length: 15 amino acids. CDR3 region: CAGSRTGWGNQPQHF. CDR3 sequence (DNA): TGTGCCGGATCCAGGACAGGGTGGGGAAATCAGCCCCAGCATTTT.

This clonotype was found many times. The CDR3 coding sequence is TGTGCCAGCTCACAAGCGACAGGGGGCTACACTGAAGCTTTCTTT. Its protein is CASSQATGGYTEAFF. This chain links TRBV18 with TRBJ1-1; 10 nucleotides align to TRBD1. V was clipped by 4 bases and J by 3 bases; unmatched bases: 5. CDR1 and CDR2 from the germline V gene are KGHSH and LQKENI. CDR3 length equals 15 residues.

This clonotype was seen ten or more times. The V gene is TRBV18, the J gene TRBJ1-4; no reliable D call. The CDR3 contains 15 residues. Trimming took 3 bases from V and 6 from J, leaving 14 bases between them. Germline V gene sequence: CDR1 KGHSH, CDR2 LQKENI. CDR3 sequence: CASSPRLGGDEKLFF. The CDR3 DNA sequence: TGTGCCAGCTCACCCCGGTTGGGAGGTGATGAAAAACTGTTTTTT.

This clonotype was counted only a few times. The genes are TRBV27 and TRBJ1-6, with 7 bases matching TRBD1. The CDR3 extends over 15 amino acids. Germline loops: CDR1 MNHEY, CDR2 SMNVEV (reference sequence). The V and J ends lost 2 bases and 9 bases, in that order; junction bases with no gene match: 7. The CDR3 is CASSLGGGGGSPLHF. The CDR3 nucleotides are TGTGCCAGCAGTTTAGGAGGGGGCGGGGGTTCACCCCTCCACTTT.

This clonotype was seen at least ten times. The chain is built from TRBV2 and TRBJ1-1; 7 bases align to TRBD1. The CDR3 covers 13 residues. Germline loops: CDR1 SNHLY, CDR2 FYNNEI. J gave up 8 bases and V 7 bases, and 10 bases lay outside the gene matches. The CDR3 region is CASNTRGTVEAFF. Here the CDR3 DNA reads TGTGCCAGCAACACCCGTGGGACAGTCGAAGCTTTCTTT.

This clonotype has at least ten counts. V and J are TRBV11-2 and TRBJ2-1, with 8 bases fitting TRBD2. Germline V lookup: CDR1 SGHAT, CDR2 FQNNGV. The CDR3 has 16 residues. With 1 base clipped from V and 7 bases from J, the junction kept 9 bases outside the gene matches. This chain's CDR3 is CASSLVTQRGKNEQFF. CDR3 coding DNA: TGTGCCAGCAGCTTAGTGACTCAGCGGGGGAAGAATGAGCAGTTCTTC.

The chain carries TRBV30 and TRBJ1-6, with no clear D. The CDR3 spans 16 residues. Germline-derived CDR1 and CDR2 are GTSNPN and SVGIG (reference sequence). Trimming shortened V by 1 base and J by 4 bases, and 14 bases separated the two germline ends. The CDR3 region has the DNA TGTGCCTGGAGTGGTCCCACAAACCAATATAATTCACCCCTCCACTTT. Protein product: CAWSGPTNQYNSPLHF.

This clonotype was detected ten times or more. This chain connects TRBV30 to TRBJ2-3; TRBD2 agrees at 8 bases. The CDR3 covers 15 residues. V shed 0 bases, J shed 4 bases, and the junction held 6 bases outside the gene matches. Looked up from germline, CDR1 is GTSNPN and CDR2 is SVGIG (reference sequence). CDR3 bases: TGTGCCTGGAGTGTACTTAGCGGGGATGCAGATACGCAGTATTTT. This translates into CAWSVLSGDADTQYF.

This clonotype occurred a few times. One end of the junction fails to match germline, which may point to a read error. The chain uses TRBV5-1 and TRBJ2-7; tentative D call: TRBD1 (5 bases). Germline V gene data show CDR1 as SGHRS and CDR2 as YFSETQ. The CDR3 contains 12 residues. CDR3 sequence (DNA): TGCGCCAGCAGCTTGGGGTGGGGCCGCTGGGACTTC. Translating it yields CASSLGWGRWDF. Based on the CDR3 plus reference TRBV5-1 and TRBJ2-7, the full variable domain is KAGVTQTPRYLIKTRGQQVTLSCSPISGHRSVSWYQQTPGQGLQFLFEYFSETQRNKGNFPGRFSGRQFSNSRSEMNVSTLELGDSALYLCASSLGWGRWDFGPGTRLTVT.

A note on this clonotype: The junction differs from germline at one of its ends, possibly a read error. The V and J genes are TRBV7-2 and TRBJ2-1; 7 bases are a match to TRBD2. Looked up from germline, CDR1 is SGHTA and CDR2 is FQGNSA. The length of the CDR3 is 15 residues. This CDR3 is CASSLTAAGYNEHFF. DNA of the CDR3: TGTGCCAGCAGCTTAACGGCAGCGGGATACAATGAGCACTTCTTC.

The CDR3 DNA reads TGCGCCAGCAGCCAGGCCGGACAGGGCTACACAGATACGCAGTATTTT. This encodes CASSQAGQGYTDTQYF. This chain joins TRBV5-1 and TRBJ2-3; 8 bases line up with TRBD1. The CDR3 spans 16 residues. The V gene end was trimmed by 4 bases and the J gene end by 2 bases; junction bases not matched to a gene: 9. The germline V gene encodes CDR1 SGHRS and CDR2 YFSETQ.

Ten or more counts support this clonotype. The chain carries TRBV20-1 and TRBJ2-7, with 9 nucleotides matching TRBD2. CDR3 size: 16 residues. Germline CDR1 DFQATT, CDR2 SNEGSKA (reference sequence). Trimming at V came to 2 bases and at J to 4 bases, leaving 12 bases not matched to a gene. CDR3 DNA: TGCAGTGCTAGACCAGCGGGGGGAAGACCTAATTACGAGCAGTACTTC. Translation: CSARPAGGRPNYEQYF.

This clonotype showed up many times. This chain joins TRBV28 and TRBJ1-1; the D is unclear. CDR1 is MDHEN, CDR2 SYDVKM, per germline. The CDR3 has 13 residues. V was trimmed by 5 bases and J by 4 bases, leaving 11 bases between them. The CDR3 sequence: CASSPPLGTEAFF. The CDR3 coding sequence is TGTGCCAGCAGTCCCCCATTAGGCACTGAAGCTTTCTTT.

This clonotype was seen repeatedly, ten times or more. The genes are TRBV20-1 and TRBJ2-2; D not resolved. The CDR3 is 10 amino acids. Trimming took off 7 bases at V and 4 bases at J, with 4 bases between the two ends. Germline values: CDR1 DFQATT, CDR2 SNEGSKA (reference sequence). CDR3 in amino acids: CSVGTGELFF. CDR3 nucleotide sequence: TGCAGTGTCGGCACCGGGGAGCTGTTTTTT.

This chain connects TRBV6-5 to TRBJ2-1; D remains unclear. Germline-derived CDR1 and CDR2 are MNHEY and SVGAGI. This CDR3 comprises 14 residues. Trimming removed 0 bases from V and 8 bases from J, with 11 bases in between. The CDR3 region is CASSYSPRTDEQFF. The CDR3, as DNA: TGTGCCAGCAGTTACTCCCCACGGACGGATGAGCAGTTCTTC.

CDR3 in DNA: TGCAGTGAAGGTGTCCGGCCGGCGAGTAACTATGGCTACACCTTC. Amino acids: CSEGVRPASNYGYTF. The genes are TRBV20-1 and TRBJ1-2, with no clear D. Germline loops: CDR1 DFQATT, CDR2 SNEGSKA (reference sequence). CDR3 length equals 15 residues. Trimming shortened V by 7 bases and J by 1 base, and 19 bases separated the two germline ends.

Many counts were recorded for this clonotype. V is TRBV18 and J is TRBJ2-7; 7 nucleotides match TRBD1. The length of the CDR3 is 14 residues. V dropped 3 bases and J dropped 0; count of bases not matched to a gene: 2. Germline V gene lookup returns CDR1 KGHSH and CDR2 LQKENI. The CDR3 here is CASSPQGDSYEQYF. The CDR3 coding sequence is TGTGCCAGCTCACCTCAGGGGGACTCCTACGAGCAGTACTTC.

At least ten counts were recorded for this clonotype. This chain uses TRBV20-1 with TRBJ2-5; D ambiguous. The germline gives CDR1 DFQATT, CDR2 SNEGSKA (reference sequence). V lost 2 bases, J lost 5 bases, and 6 bases lay in between. CDR3 length: 11 amino acids. The CDR3 is CSARHTETQYF. The CDR3 DNA follows: TGCAGTGCTAGACACACGGAGACCCAGTACTTC.

The chain couples TRBV7-2 to TRBJ1-4; D remains ambiguous. Per germline, CDR1 SGHTA and CDR2 FQGNSA. This CDR3 is 13 amino acids long. The V gene lost 3 bases and the J gene lost 8 bases, with 10 bases spanning the gap. DNA of the CDR3: TGTGCCAGCAGCTTTAACCCGGGCGAAAAACTGTTTTTT. Amino acid sequence: CASSFNPGEKLFF.

This clonotype was detected a few times. CDR3 coding DNA: TGTGCCAGTAGTATACCCCTGGACAGGGGGTTACGCAATCAGCCCCAGCATTTT. This sequence encodes CASSIPLDRGLRNQPQHF. The chain links TRBV19 to TRBJ1-5; 10 positions match TRBD1. J gave up 2 bases and V 2 bases, and 9 bases lay outside the gene matches. Germline V CDR1 and CDR2: LNHDA, SQIVND (reference sequence). The length of the CDR3 is 18 residues. The full variable domain, completed using reference TRBV19 and TRBJ1-5, is DGGITQSPKYLFRKEGQNVTLSCEQNLNHDAMYWYRQDPGQGLRLIYYSQIVNDFQKGDIAEGYSVSREKKESFPLTVTSAQKNPTAFYLCASSIPLDRGLRNQPQHFGDGTRLSIL.

In its sample, this clonotype was seen many times. The chain has TRBV5-1 and TRBJ2-2, with D perhaps matching TRBD1 or TRBD2 (5 bases each). CDR1 SGHRS and CDR2 YFSETQ come from the germline V gene. This CDR3 contains 17 residues. The V gene lost 7 bases and the J gene lost 1 base, with 20 bases spanning the gap. CDR3 DNA: TGCGCCAGCGAAGGTACCCCTCGGGGCCAGAACACCGGGGAGCTGTTTTTT. Translating it yields CASEGTPRGQNTGELFF.

This clonotype was observed many times. The chain employs TRBV28 and TRBJ2-7, with D perhaps TRBD1 (5 bases). The CDR3 is made up of 13 amino acids. Germline V gene lookup returns CDR1 MDHEN and CDR2 SYDVKM. V was clipped by 7 bases and J by 2 bases, with 12 bases between them. CDR3 coding DNA: TGTGCCAGCACCACGACAGATACCTACGAGCAGTACTTC. It yields the protein CASTTTDTYEQYF.

This clonotype was seen at least ten times. The genes are TRBV5-1 and TRBJ2-1; no clear D. The CDR3 contains 12 residues. V gave up 1 base and J gave up 8 bases, with 7 bases separating them. The V gene's germline CDR1 is SGHRS and CDR2 YFSETQ. The CDR3 DNA sequence: TGCGCCAGCAGCTTGATACGCGATGAGCAGTTCTTC. This codes for CASSLIRDEQFF.